These 32 T cell receptor beta chains originate from one sample sequenced in a study of T-cell reconstitution after alpha-beta-depleted transplantation in children. The TCRbeta library incorporated unique molecular identifiers. TCRdb called the PCR reads again in MiXCR, with one record for every CDR3 protein. Counted here are tens of thousands of distinct CDR3 sequences, around 4.7% occurring once; the ten biggest clones make up under 20%. Here the sequenced sample was PBMCs, mostly from graft donor cells, taken 180 days after TCRalphabeta/CD19-depleted stem cell transplant. Receptors were obtained from a boy under three years old who had a stem cell transplant for acute myeloid leukemia, so the T cells may come from the graft donor.

This clonotype was observed at least ten times. The chain joins TRBV7-9 to TRBJ2-6; D uncertain. V was pared by 7 bases and J by 5 bases, with 15 bases between. The CDR3 has 15 amino acids. CDR1 and CDR2 from the germline V gene are SEHNR and FQNEAQ (reference sequence). As DNA, the CDR3 is TGTGCCAGCACCATTAGCCCCGGTAGGGCCAACGTCCTGACTTTC. The encoded protein is CASTISPGRANVLTF.

This clonotype occurred many times. The CDR3 bases are TGTGCCAGCGGCCGGGCAGTCCCTTACAATGAGCAGTTCTTC. This translates into CASGRAVPYNEQFF. This chain links TRBV7-8 with TRBJ2-1; no reliable D call. This CDR3 has 14 residues. Germline assignment: CDR1 SGHVS and CDR2 FQNEAQ. The V end was cut by 8 bases, the J end by 4 bases, with 15 bases between.

This clonotype has a count of ten or more. The chain couples TRBV12-3 or TRBV12-4 to TRBJ2-2; 9 bases are shared with TRBD2. The V gene end was trimmed by 5 bases and the J gene end by 2 bases; junction bases not matched to a gene: 6. CDR3 length: 16 residues. The CDR3, as DNA: TGTGCCAGCAGTACACTAGCGGGTCAAAACACCGGGGAGCTGTTTTTT. This sequence encodes CASSTLAGQNTGELFF.

This clonotype was observed at least ten times. The rearrangement uses TRBV6-2 or TRBV6-3 and TRBJ2-1; no definite D call. Germline assignment: CDR1 MNHEY and CDR2 SVGEGT. V was clipped by 5 bases and J by 7 bases, with 9 bases between them. The CDR3 consists of 12 residues. The CDR3 DNA is TGTGCCAGCAGTCCCGAAAGGAATGAGCAGTTCTTC. Translated, it gives CASSPERNEQFF.

This clonotype was observed at least ten times. The chain combines TRBV5-6 with TRBJ1-1; possibly TRBD1 for D (5 bases). Germline V gene sequence: CDR1 SGHDT, CDR2 YYEEEE. The V end was cut by 3 bases, the J end by 1 base, with 16 bases between. CDR3 size: 16 residues. Here the CDR3 reads CASSYMGGYWNTEAFF. CDR3 sequence (DNA): TGTGCCAGCAGCTATATGGGGGGTTACTGGAACACTGAAGCTTTCTTT.

Ten or more counts support this clonotype. CDR3 sequence: CAISEYAGAIEQPQHF. The CDR3 DNA is TGTGCCATCAGTGAGTATGCAGGGGCAATAGAACAGCCCCAGCATTTT. The chain carries TRBV10-3 and TRBJ1-5; a weak D match, TRBD1 (6 bases). This CDR3 has 16 residues. V lost 1 base, J lost 7 bases, and 17 bases lay in between. Germline V gene sequence: CDR1 ENHRY, CDR2 SYGVKD.

Ten or more counts support this clonotype. The chain uses TRBV12-3 or TRBV12-4 and TRBJ2-7, with D possibly TRBD2 on 6 matching bases. This CDR3 is built from 14 residues. Deletions cut 8 bases from V and 3 bases from J, with 17 bases between. CDR3 sequence (DNA): TGTGCCAGCGGGGGTCTCGACGGGGGCTACGAGCAGTACTTC. Encoded protein: CASGGLDGGYEQYF.

This clonotype appeared many times. The chain links TRBV6-5 to TRBJ1-2; 7 bases are a match to TRBD1. Germline values: CDR1 MNHEY, CDR2 SVGAGI. CDR3 length: 14 residues. J lost 3 bases, V lost 1 base, and 2 bases had no gene match. The CDR3 sequence is CASSYFTGDYGYTF. The CDR3 DNA reads as TGTGCCAGCAGTTACTTCACAGGGGACTATGGCTACACCTTC.

The chain carries TRBV12-3 or TRBV12-4 and TRBJ2-7; D possibly corresponds to TRBD2 (6 bases). Trimming stripped 4 bases from V and 2 bases from J, with 27 bases between. The CDR3 is 19 amino acids. In DNA form, the CDR3 reads TGTGCCAGCAGTTCACTAGGCGGCCACATCGTAGGAGGGACCTACGAGCAGTACTTC. It specifies CASSSLGGHIVGGTYEQYF.

This clonotype was seen ten or more times. A read error may account for a junction end that differs from germline. This sequence joins TRBV10-3 and TRBJ1-1; a weak D match, TRBD1 (6 bases). The CDR3 sequence is 13 residues long. Germline V CDR1 and CDR2: ENHRY, SYGVKD. In DNA form, the CDR3 reads TGTGCCATCGGTGAGGGGGGTGTCACTGAAGCTTTCTTT. Protein sequence: CAIGEGGVTEAFF.

In its sample, this clonotype was seen many times. The V and J genes are TRBV7-9 and TRBJ1-2; D might be TRBD1 (6 bases). This CDR3 spans 13 amino acids. CDR1 and CDR2 from the germline V gene are SEHNR and FQNEAQ (reference sequence). The ends were cut back, 2 bases at V and 8 bases at J, with 12 bases in the middle. The CDR3 protein is CASSLPGQGGYTF. The CDR3 DNA sequence: TGTGCCAGCAGCTTACCCGGTCAGGGGGGCTACACCTTC.

This clonotype showed up many times. This chain joins TRBV12-3 or TRBV12-4 and TRBJ2-7; possibly TRBD2 for D (5 bases). V dropped 2 bases and J dropped 2 bases, with 13 bases sitting between them. The CDR3 is made up of 15 amino acids. CDR3 DNA sequence: TGTGCCAGCAGTTTAAGAGGGCAGAGTGCCTACGAGCAGTACTTC. This translates into CASSLRGQSAYEQYF.

In this sample, this clonotype turned up many times. The V gene is TRBV12-3 or TRBV12-4, the J gene TRBJ2-1; D not resolved. V was trimmed by 6 bases and J by 4 bases, leaving 10 bases between them. CDR3 size: 13 residues. The CDR3 DNA is TGTGCCAGCAGGATCTCGAGTTACAATGAGCAGTTCTTC. Amino acids: CASRISSYNEQFF.

This clonotype was picked up many times. The chain couples TRBV29-1 to TRBJ2-1, with no clear D. CDR3 length: 14 amino acids. The germline V gene encodes CDR1 SQVTM and CDR2 ANQGSEA. V lost 3 bases to trimming and J lost 4 bases, with 13 bases between them. CDR3 in amino acids: CSVDLDGIYNEQFF. In nucleotides, the CDR3 is TGCAGCGTTGACCTCGACGGAATTTACAATGAGCAGTTCTTC.

This clonotype was recorded many times. The rearrangement uses TRBV10-3 and TRBJ1-2; the match to TRBD1 covers 7 bases. The V segment lost 2 bases and the J segment 8 bases; nucleotides outside the gene matches: 8. The CDR3 has 14 amino acids. Germline CDR1 and CDR2: ENHRY and SYGVKD. The CDR3 reads CAISEHRDSGGYTF. The CDR3 DNA reads TGTGCCATCAGTGAGCACCGGGACAGTGGCGGCTACACCTTC.

At least ten counts were recorded for this clonotype. The V call is TRBV4-3, the J call TRBJ2-7, with 7 nucleotides matching TRBD1. The V and J ends lost 1 base and 1 base, in that order; junction bases with no gene match: 4. CDR1 LGHNA and CDR2 YSLEER come from the germline V gene. The CDR3 spans 15 residues. This CDR3 reads CASSQGPGQSYEQYF. In DNA form, the CDR3 reads TGCGCCAGCAGCCAAGGGCCGGGACAGTCCTACGAGCAGTACTTC.

This clonotype showed up many times. The genes are TRBV29-1 and TRBJ2-1, with D perhaps TRBD2 (7 bases). Trimming stripped 4 bases from V and 8 bases from J, with 9 bases between. The CDR3 covers 11 residues. Germline CDR1 SQVTM, CDR2 ANQGSEA. Here the CDR3 DNA reads TGCAGCGTTGGCGGGGGCGATGAGCAGTTCTTC. The encoded protein is CSVGGGDEQFF.

This clonotype was seen many times. CDR3 protein: CASSFRGNQPQHF. In DNA form, the CDR3 reads TGTGCCAGCAGTTTCCGTGGGAATCAGCCCCAGCATTTT. The genes are TRBV12-3 or TRBV12-4 and TRBJ1-5; D remains unclear. V lost 3 bases, J lost 4 bases, and 7 bases lay in between. The CDR3 length is 13 residues.

This clonotype was found many times. The chain has TRBV7-3 and TRBJ2-3, with D unclear. V was cut by 4 bases and J by 2 bases, with 13 bases left in between. Germline CDR1 reads SGHTA; CDR2 reads FQGTGA. The CDR3 is made up of 15 amino acids. The CDR3 here is CASSSGQGYTDTQYF. The CDR3 coding sequence is TGTGCCAGCAGCTCAGGCCAAGGGTACACAGATACGCAGTATTTT.

This clonotype was counted ten times or more. This chain uses TRBV5-7 with TRBJ2-5; no definite D call. TRBV5-7 falls under the ORF class, with uncertain function. Trimming took off 4 bases at V and 2 bases at J, with 15 bases between the two ends. CDR3 length: 15 amino acids. In nucleotides, the CDR3 is TGTGCCAGCAGCCCCGGATCATTCCTACAAGAGACCCAGTACTTC. Protein sequence: CASSPGSFLQETQYF.

This clonotype was seen at least ten times. V gene TRBV24-1 combines with J gene TRBJ2-7, with D unresolved. Trimming took off 0 bases at V and 2 bases at J, with 13 bases between the two ends. The CDR3 loop spans 16 amino acids. CDR1 and CDR2 (germline): KGHDR, SFDVKD. In nucleotides, the CDR3 is TGTGCCACCAGTGATTTGCGGCCCAAGAGGACCTACGAGCAGTACTTC. It encodes CATSDLRPKRTYEQYF.

This clonotype appeared many times. The chain joins TRBV12-3 or TRBV12-4 to TRBJ2-2, with TRBD2 matching over 10 bases. After removal of 6 bases from V and 6 bases from J, the junction contained 7 bases not matched to a gene. The CDR3 contains 15 residues. The CDR3 protein is CASRTGTSVPGELFF. The CDR3 DNA sequence: TGTGCCAGCAGGACCGGGACTAGCGTCCCCGGGGAGCTGTTTTTT.

This clonotype has ten or more counts. This sequence joins TRBV28 and TRBJ2-3; 7 positions match TRBD2. The germline CDR1 and CDR2 sequences are MDHEN and SYDVKM. The CDR3 loop spans 13 amino acids. Germline trimming cut 7 bases from V and 3 bases from J; bases unmatched to any gene: 4. CDR3 bases: TGTGCCAGCAACTGGGGGGGAACAGATACGCAGTATTTT. It encodes CASNWGGTDTQYF.

This clonotype occurred many times. The chain links TRBV19 to TRBJ2-7; TRBD1 aligns across 7 bases. The junction had 6 bases not matched to a gene; V was cut back by 4 bases and J by 3 bases. This CDR3 is 14 amino acids long. The germline gives CDR1 LNHDA, CDR2 SQIVND (reference sequence). The CDR3 loop reads CASSRQGRGYEQYF. The DNA for the CDR3 is TGTGCCAGTAGTAGACAGGGTCGGGGCTACGAGCAGTACTTC.

In this sample, this clonotype turned up many times. V gene TRBV12-3 or TRBV12-4 combines with J gene TRBJ1-2; perhaps TRBD1 as D (6 bases). Trimming pared 10 bases from V and 4 bases from J, leaving 16 bases between. CDR3 size: 13 residues. CDR3 nucleotide sequence: TGTGCCACGAAGGGGGGGGCAGGCTATGGCTACACCTTC. Translating it yields CATKGGAGYGYTF.

This clonotype was counted at least ten times. The chain is built from TRBV25-1 and TRBJ2-7; either TRBD1 or TRBD2 may fit D (6 bases each). The CDR3 length is 16 residues. Between the trimmed V and J ends, which lost 1 base and 3 bases, there was a span of 16 bases. Germline V gene lookup returns CDR1 MGHDK and CDR2 SYGVNS. CDR3 bases: TGTGCCAGCAGTGAATTGGGGGGCGCAGAGAACTACGAGCAGTACTTC. Amino acid sequence: CASSELGGAENYEQYF.

There are a few counts of this clonotype. A much larger clonotype is one base distant, so this may be a read error. V gene TRBV7-2 combines with J gene TRBJ2-1; 7 nucleotides align to TRBD2. The junction had 8 bases not matched to a gene; V was cut back by 0 bases and J by 3 bases. This CDR3 region has 17 residues. The V gene's germline CDR1 is SGHTA and CDR2 FQGNSA. The chain's CDR3 is CASSLASGGSCYNEQFF. The CDR3, as DNA: TGTGCCAGCAGCTTAGCTTCCGGGGGGTCCTGCTACAATGAGCAGTTCTTC. Together with reference TRBV7-2 and TRBJ2-1, the CDR3 gives the full variable domain: GAGVSQSPSNKVTEKGKDVELRCDPISGHTALYWYRQSLGQGLEFLIYFQGNSAPDKSGLPSDRFSAERTGGSVSTLTIQRTQQEDSAVYLCASSLASGGSCYNEQFFGPGTRLTVL.

This clonotype has at least ten counts. The chain employs TRBV12-3 or TRBV12-4 and TRBJ2-1; D not certain. The ends were cut back, 6 bases at V and 12 bases at J, with 15 bases in the middle. CDR3 length equals 12 residues. CDR3 amino acids: CASSGDPRAQFF. The CDR3 nucleotides are TGTGCCAGCAGCGGAGACCCTAGGGCGCAGTTCTTC.

This clonotype was seen repeatedly, ten times or more. The V gene is TRBV4-3, the J gene TRBJ1-6, with 11 bases identical to TRBD1. The germline V gene encodes CDR1 LGHNA and CDR2 YSLEER. V was pared by 4 bases and J by 9 bases, with 5 bases of the junction left unmatched. The CDR3 is 15 residues long. The CDR3 DNA is TGCGCCAGCAGCCGTGGACAGGGGGCAAGTTCACCCCTCCACTTT. It yields the protein CASSRGQGASSPLHF.

This clonotype has at least ten counts. V gene TRBV19 combines with J gene TRBJ2-3; a weak D match, TRBD2 (6 bases). The germline V gene has CDR1 LNHDA and CDR2 SQIVND (reference sequence). Trimming pared 4 bases from V and 0 bases from J, leaving 14 bases between. This CDR3 has 16 residues. DNA for the CDR3: TGTGCCAGTAGTAAACGGGGCGGGACTAGCACAGATACGCAGTATTTT. Translation: CASSKRGGTSTDTQYF.

Ten or more counts support this clonotype. J is TRBJ2-7 and V is TRBV18; 8 nucleotides agree with TRBD1. After removal of 5 bases from V and 2 bases from J, the junction contained 11 bases not matched to a gene. Germline-derived CDR1 and CDR2 are KGHSH and LQKENI. The CDR3 is 16 residues long. CDR3 in amino acids: CASSSSVGQGAYEQYV. The DNA of the CDR3 is TGTGCCAGCTCATCCTCCGTAGGACAGGGAGCCTACGAGCAGTACGTC.

This clonotype was recorded at least ten times. The chain uses TRBV11-2 and TRBJ2-3; tentative D call: TRBD2 (7 bases). The CDR3 runs 16 residues. V was clipped by 1 base and J by 1 base, with 12 bases between them. In germline, CDR1 is SGHAT, CDR2 FQNNGV. The CDR3 reads CASSLGGRGRTDTQYF. The CDR3 nucleotides read TGTGCCAGCAGCTTAGGGGGGCGGGGGCGCACAGATACGCAGTATTTT.